This T cell receptor beta chain emerged from a study of blood T cell repertoires in COVID-19. The wider study: Researchers got acute and convalescent COVID-19 samples from the United States, Italy and Spain. Nucleic acid was either cDNA or gDNA, and it came from T cells, B-cell-depleted T cells, or PBMCs.

TCRdb's copy holds only in-frame clones and misses some; the assay was immunoSEQ multiplex PCR. Here the sample spans roughly 330,000 clones, around 87% being singletons. Participants were aged roughly 18 to 89 years from 24 US areas. In assigning cohorts, the study relied on participant-reported clinical history. The V segment lost 4 bases and the J segment 2 bases; nucleotides outside the gene matches: 4. Germline V lookup: CDR1 SGHDT, CDR2 YYEEEE. The CDR3 totals 15 residues. The origin of this receptor is a woman in her 30s who had recovered from COVID-19. The chain is built from TRBV5-6 and TRBJ1-2, with 11 nucleotides matching TRBD1. Sequenced: PBMCs or T cells enriched from blood (not recorded which). The CDR3 DNA sequence: TGTGCCAGCAGCCTGGGACAGGGGGTAAACTATGGCTACACCTTC. The encoded protein is CASSLGQGVNYGYTF.